These 31 T cell receptor beta chains originate from one sample sequenced in a study of Graves' ophthalmopathy and Graves' hyperthyroidism. The sequenced template was RNA, covering the TCR beta CDR3 region. HTBI-primed RT-PCR formed the first round, and a multiplex PCR formed the second. A single record per CDR3 protein comes from TCRdb applying MiXCR to the multiplex PCR reads. In the table there are fewer than 650,000 distinct CDR3 sequences, about a fifth of which are singletons. The material sequenced was peripheral blood. Receptors were obtained from a woman aged 18-35 years with stable Graves' hyperthyroidism. Some clones in this sample may be carry-over from other donors' samples.

A note on this clonotype: A read error may explain this, as a much larger clone is one base away. This sequence joins TRBV2 and TRBJ1-2, with a possible D match to TRBD1 (5 bases). This CDR3 has 16 amino acids. Germline V CDR1 and CDR2: SNHLY, FYNNEI. CDR3 bases: TGTGCCAGCAGGGGGACGGAATTGACAGAGAACTATGGCTACAGCTTC. Amino acids: CASRGTELTENYGYSF.

This clonotype was recorded many times. V usage is TRBV12-3 or TRBV12-4 and J usage is TRBJ2-7, with TRBD1 matching 7 bases. The V gene end was trimmed by 8 bases and the J gene end by 6 bases; junction bases not matched to a gene: 10. The CDR3 covers 13 residues. CDR3 in DNA: TGTGCCAGCGCTTTCCGAGGGGGCGGCGAGCAGTACTTC. Its translation is CASAFRGGGEQYF.

The chain has TRBV28 and TRBJ1-5; D is undetermined. Trimming removed 7 bases from V and 2 bases from J, with 9 bases in between. CDR1 is MDHEN, CDR2 SYDVKM, per germline. The CDR3 spans 13 residues. This CDR3 reads CASIREGNQPQHF. CDR3 DNA: TGTGCCAGCATTCGGGAGGGCAATCAGCCCCAGCATTTT.

This clonotype was detected many times. V and J are TRBV9 and TRBJ1-2; D remains unclear. V lost 10 bases, J lost 3 bases, and 22 bases lay in between. The CDR3 contains 15 residues. Germline values: CDR1 SGDLS, CDR2 YYNGEE. This CDR3 is CAGNEPRDTDYGYTF. The CDR3 DNA reads TGTGCCGGCAACGAGCCTCGGGATACCGACTATGGCTACACCTTC.

This clonotype was counted ten times or more. The chain has TRBV27 and TRBJ1-1; D is ambiguous. Germline CDR1 is MNHEY and CDR2 is SMNVEV (reference sequence). CDR3 length equals 13 residues. Trimming took 1 base from V and 4 from J, leaving 7 bases between them. The CDR3 sequence: CASSLWMSTEAFF. The CDR3 DNA follows: TGTGCCAGCAGTTTATGGATGAGCACTGAAGCTTTCTTT.

This clonotype was seen more than once but under ten times. The chain uses TRBV7-9 and TRBJ1-6, with TRBD1 matching over 8 bases. Trimming removed 3 bases from V and 8 bases from J; junction bases left unmatched: 6. The CDR3 loop spans 15 amino acids. Per the germline V gene, CDR1 is SEHNR and CDR2 is FQNEAQ (reference sequence). DNA for the CDR3: TGTGCCAGCAGCTTGACCCAGACAGGGGATTCACCCCTCCACTTT. Translated, it gives CASSLTQTGDSPLHF.

This clonotype was detected ten times or more. The rearrangement joins TRBV2 to TRBJ2-7; TRBD1 matches at 8 bases. Germline CDR1 and CDR2: SNHLY and FYNNEI. V dropped 6 bases and J dropped 7; count of bases not matched to a gene: 8. This CDR3 region has 13 residues. The CDR3 spells CASRDREGGEQYF. The CDR3 region has the DNA TGTGCCAGCAGGGACAGGGAAGGGGGGGAGCAGTACTTC.

A word on this clonotype: One base away lies a much larger clone, so this may be a sequencing read error. This chain links TRBV6-5 with TRBJ2-1, with 11 positions matching TRBD2. Germline V gene lookup returns CDR1 MNHEY and CDR2 SVGAGI. The CDR3 contains 15 residues. The CDR3 region has the DNA TGTGCCAGCAGTTTACTAGCGGGGGATCTTGAGACCAAGTACTTC. This encodes CASSLLAGDLETKYF.

Only a few counts were recorded for this clonotype. This rearrangement joins TRBV15 to TRBJ2-7; D gene ambiguous. Germline CDR1 is LNHNV and CDR2 is YYDKDF (reference sequence). CDR3 length: 14 amino acids. Trimming shortened V by 0 bases and J by 4 bases, and 10 bases separated the two germline ends. This chain's CDR3 is CATSREAPRYEQYF. DNA for the CDR3: TGTGCCACCAGCAGAGAGGCACCTAGATACGAGCAGTACTTC.

This clonotype occurred many times. The gene calls are TRBV4-1 and TRBJ1-1; TRBD1 aligns across 11 bases. CDR1 MGHRA and CDR2 YSYEKL come from the germline V gene. This CDR3 has 16 amino acids. V was clipped by 3 bases and J by 1 base; unmatched bases: 4. CDR3 protein: CASSQDGQGANTEAFF. CDR3 nucleotide sequence: TGCGCCAGCAGCCAGGACGGACAGGGGGCGAACACTGAAGCTTTCTTT.

The rearrangement links TRBV7-8 to TRBJ2-2; D is unresolved. This CDR3 spans 13 amino acids. Germline CDR1 reads SGHVS; CDR2 reads FQNEAQ. V lost 5 bases, J lost 5 bases, and 9 bases lay in between. For the CDR3, the DNA is TGTGCCAGCAGCCCTTTGAGGACCGGGGAGCTGTTTTTT. It is translated as CASSPLRTGELFF.

This clonotype was detected many times. This chain connects TRBV28 to TRBJ2-7; 9 bases are shared with TRBD1. Germline loops: CDR1 MDHEN, CDR2 SYDVKM. The CDR3 contains 16 residues. V was clipped by 8 bases and J by 2 bases; unmatched bases: 13. The CDR3 DNA reads TGTGCCAGCGGTACAGGGGGCAGAACGAACGCCTACGAGCAGTACTTC. It yields the protein CASGTGGRTNAYEQYF.

This clonotype was counted at least ten times. CDR3 coding DNA: TGTGCCAGCAGCCAAGGGACCCGGCGGGAGACCCAGTACTTC. Its translation: CASSQGTRRETQYF. The chain combines TRBV7-2 with TRBJ2-5; either TRBD1 or TRBD2 may fit D (5 bases each). Trimming stripped 5 bases from V and 5 bases from J, with 15 bases between. Germline V gene sequence: CDR1 SGHTA, CDR2 FQGNSA. The CDR3 contains 14 residues.

V usage is TRBV19 and J usage is TRBJ2-7; TRBD1 or TRBD2 may be the D gene (5 bases each). The CDR3 runs to 12 residues. The V end lost 4 bases, the J end lost 5 bases, and 9 bases lay between the germline ends. Per the germline V gene, CDR1 is LNHDA and CDR2 is SQIVND (reference sequence). In DNA form, the CDR3 reads TGTGCCAGTAGTAAACGGGACGACGAGCAGTACTTC. It yields the protein CASSKRDDEQYF.

The V gene is TRBV20-1, the J gene TRBJ2-7, with no clear D. CDR1 is DFQATT, CDR2 SNEGSKA, per germline (reference sequence). Between the trimmed V and J ends, which lost 4 bases and 3 bases, there was a span of 10 bases. This CDR3 has 12 residues. CDR3 loop: CSATLTVYEQYF. DNA for the CDR3: TGCAGTGCTACGTTGACCGTCTACGAGCAGTACTTC.

This clonotype was seen many times. The genes are TRBV28 and TRBJ2-7; D is possibly TRBD1 or TRBD2 (5 bases each). The V gene's germline CDR1 is MDHEN and CDR2 SYDVKM. This CDR3 region has 15 residues. Deletions cut 1 base from V and 3 bases from J, with 13 bases between. CDR3 in amino acids: CASSLLQGEGYEQYF. CDR3 nucleotide sequence: TGTGCCAGCAGTTTATTGCAGGGAGAAGGCTACGAGCAGTACTTC.

This clonotype was observed at least ten times. V gene TRBV6-2 or TRBV6-3 combines with J gene TRBJ1-5; D not certain. The CDR3 has 15 residues. The V gene lost 7 bases and the J gene lost 4 bases, with 17 bases spanning the gap. Looked up from germline, CDR1 is MNHEY and CDR2 is SVGEGT. CDR3 amino acids: CASTPRSTDNQPQHF. The DNA for the CDR3 is TGTGCCAGCACCCCGAGGAGTACAGATAATCAGCCCCAGCATTTT.

This clonotype was counted many times. CDR3 residues: CASSVTQGGTGELFF. The CDR3 nucleotides are TGTGCCAGCAGCGTAACACAGGGTGGCACCGGGGAGCTGTTTTTT. This chain uses TRBV9 with TRBJ2-2; tentative D call: TRBD1 (6 bases). Trimming shortened V by 1 base and J by 4 bases, and 11 bases separated the two germline ends. Germline V lookup: CDR1 SGDLS, CDR2 YYNGEE. This CDR3 contains 15 residues.

This clonotype was observed at least ten times. The V call is TRBV29-1, the J call TRBJ2-7; no clear D gene. The CDR3 is made up of 12 amino acids. The V end was cut by 4 bases, the J end by 5 bases, with 12 bases between. Germline CDR1 SQVTM, CDR2 ANQGSEA. CDR3 sequence: CSVAGGQDEQYF. For the CDR3, the DNA is TGCAGCGTTGCAGGTGGGCAGGACGAGCAGTACTTC.

This clonotype appeared a single time. V usage is TRBV2 and J usage is TRBJ2-7, with TRBD2 matching 8 bases. V trimming: 4 bases; J trimming: 6 bases; junction bases outside the gene matches: 2. There are 12 residues in the CDR3. The germline V gene has CDR1 SNHLY and CDR2 FYNNEI. CDR3 coding DNA: TGTGCCAGCAGTGGGACTAGCATCGAGCAGTACTTC. Its protein product is CASSGTSIEQYF.

This clonotype showed up many times. This sequence joins TRBV10-3 and TRBJ2-7, with 7 bases lining up with TRBD1. Trimming removed 2 bases from V and 3 bases from J; junction bases left unmatched: 7. CDR3 length equals 15 residues. Germline values: CDR1 ENHRY, CDR2 SYGVKD. CDR3: CAISEPGTEIYEQYF. The CDR3 nucleotides are TGTGCCATCAGTGAGCCCGGGACAGAGATCTACGAGCAGTACTTC.

Regarding this clonotype: A much larger clone sits a single nucleotide away, making a read error possible. The conserved final phenylalanine or tryptophan is absent from the CDR3, which likely points to a read error. V gene TRBV15 combines with J gene TRBJ2-7; 8 bases map to TRBD1. Germline V gene sequence: CDR1 LNHNV, CDR2 YYDKDF (reference sequence). The CDR3 totals 16 residues. V was pared by 5 bases and J by 2 bases, with 11 bases of the junction left unmatched. The CDR3 DNA follows: TGTGCCACCAGCTGGGCCGGGACAGGCGGAACCTACGAGCAGTACTAC. Translating it yields CATSWAGTGGTYEQYY.

This clonotype has at least ten counts. The CDR3 protein is CATMVRGSSIVTEAFF. The CDR3 DNA reads TGTGCCACCATGGTTAGGGGTTCAAGTATCGTGACTGAAGCTTTCTTT. The chain carries TRBV10-3 and TRBJ1-1; the D gene is possibly TRBD1 (5 bases). This CDR3 spans 16 amino acids. Looked up from germline, CDR1 is ENHRY and CDR2 is SYGVKD. Trimming removed 10 bases from V and 5 bases from J, with 26 bases in between.

Many counts were recorded for this clonotype. The chain is built from TRBV30 and TRBJ1-5, with 7 nucleotides matching TRBD1. Germline CDR1 GTSNPN, CDR2 SVGIG (reference sequence). J gave up 1 base and V 2 bases, and 11 bases lay outside the gene matches. The CDR3 contains 17 residues. The CDR3 nucleotides read TGTGCCTGGAGTCACAGGGGAATCAGTAGGAGCAATCAGCCCCAGCATTTT. This sequence encodes CAWSHRGISRSNQPQHF.

This clonotype was seen a few times. V is TRBV5-1 and J is TRBJ2-5; 8 positions agree with TRBD1. The V gene's germline CDR1 is SGHRS and CDR2 YFSETQ. The CDR3 is 13 amino acids. The junction had 2 bases not matched to a gene; V was cut back by 5 bases and J by 2 bases. This CDR3 reads CASRRDRQETQYF. The CDR3 DNA is TGCGCCAGCAGGCGGGACAGGCAAGAGACCCAGTACTTC.

V and J are TRBV3-1 and TRBJ2-5, with 9 bases aligning to TRBD2. The ends lost 0 bases at V and 1 base at J; junction bases unmatched: 9. The germline V gene encodes CDR1 LGHDT and CDR2 YNNKEL (reference sequence). This CDR3 is built from 18 residues. The CDR3 nucleotides are TGTGCCAGCAGCCAAGAAAGTCGTCTAGCGGGGAGCCAAGAGACCCAGTACTTC. This codes for CASSQESRLAGSQETQYF.

The chain uses TRBV2 and TRBJ1-5; tentatively, D is TRBD1 (6 bases). The J call may be faulty, since TRBJ2-3 better matches the DNA end. The CDR3 loop spans 17 amino acids. Germline V gene lookup returns CDR1 SNHLY and CDR2 FYNNEI. CDR3 amino acids: CASSRGHPQGSNQPQYF. The CDR3 bases are TGTGCCAGCAGTCGGGGACACCCCCAGGGTAGCAATCAGCCCCAGTATTTT.

This clonotype was picked up many times. This chain connects TRBV5-1 to TRBJ1-1; TRBD1 aligns across 7 bases. The CDR3 has 16 residues. Germline V gene data show CDR1 as SGHRS and CDR2 as YFSETQ. V lost 4 bases to trimming and J lost 1 base; unmatched junction nucleotides: 10. CDR3 loop: CASSPWDRLQNTEAFF. CDR3 nucleotides: TGCGCCAGCAGCCCCTGGGACAGATTACAGAACACTGAAGCTTTCTTT.

In its sample, this clonotype was seen many times. This rearrangement joins TRBV19 to TRBJ2-2; tentatively, D is TRBD1 (6 bases). Germline V gene lookup returns CDR1 LNHDA and CDR2 SQIVND (reference sequence). The CDR3 length is 14 residues. The V end was cut by 8 bases, the J end by 0 bases, with 10 bases between. This CDR3 reads CASFNRANTGELFF. The CDR3 nucleotides read TGTGCCAGTTTTAACAGGGCGAACACCGGGGAGCTGTTTTTT.

V gene TRBV6-5 combines with J gene TRBJ1-5; D not certain. Germline assignment: CDR1 MNHEY and CDR2 SVGAGI. There are 15 residues in the CDR3. Deletions cut 3 bases from V and 1 base from J, with 10 bases between. CDR3 DNA sequence: TGTGCCAGCAGTTATCGTGTCGGAAGCAATCAGCCCCAGCATTTT. Encoded protein: CASSYRVGSNQPQHF.

This clonotype was detected many times. The chain carries TRBV6-1 and TRBJ1-2, with 7 bases identical to TRBD1. V lost 5 bases and J lost 4; bases outside the gene matches: 7. The CDR3 has 14 residues. Per germline, CDR1 MNHNS and CDR2 SASEGT. For the CDR3, the DNA is TGTGCCAGCAGTCAGACAGGGTCGGTCTATGGCTACACCTTC. Its protein product is CASSQTGSVYGYTF.